This record covers a single TCR beta chain. No antigen is known for it. Per germline, CDR1 SGHDT and CDR2 YYEEEE. V trimming: 4 bases; J trimming: 9 bases; junction bases outside the gene matches: 10. There are 15 residues in the CDR3. The data were taken from a study of T cell responses to AZD1222 COVID-19 vaccine. Sequenced by immunoSEQ multiplex PCR; TCRdb stores in-frame clones only, minus some. This table has some 150,000 clones, approximately 90% appearing once. Findings and caveats of the study: No repertoire was sampled before or during the peak T cell response, only after it. Clonal diversity was possibly underestimated, and the donors were mostly white British, with more females. With dominance at 160-218 and 743-854, vaccine-associated CD4 TCRs spanned spike. Spike-specific TCR breadth and depth grew following two AZD1222 doses.

The V gene is TRBV5-6, the J gene TRBJ1-5, with TRBD1 matching 10 bases. This clonotype originated in an adult who received the MenACWY meningococcal vaccine as a control. The sequences come from peripheral blood, collected 28 days after the second dose of the MenACWY control vaccine. The DNA for the CDR3 is TGTGCCAGCAGCGCCTGGGACAGGGGAGGGGGGCCCCAGCATTTT. Amino acids: CASSAWDRGGGPQHF.